What follows are 18 T cell receptor beta chains derived from one specimen sequenced in a study of cytomegalovirus exposure and HLA in healthy donors. With 60 Vbeta and 13 Jbeta primers, the PCR was carried out. Profiled with immunoSEQ multiplex PCR; TCRdb holds only in-frame clones, not every one. The table shows around 200,000 clones, with roughly 77% occurring only once. The sample was PBMCs. Every receptor here comes from a man aged 25 to 40 in good health and CMV-seropositive.

This clone was counted between two and nine times. The chain combines TRBV4-1 with TRBJ2-5, with 12 bases lining up with TRBD2. V shed 5 bases, J shed 2 bases, and the junction held 6 bases outside the gene matches. This CDR3 has 16 residues. CDR1 MGHRA and CDR2 YSYEKL come from the germline V gene. The CDR3 nucleotides are TGCGCCAGCAGCGCTAGCGGGGGGGTTCTTCAAGAGACCCAGTACTTC. This encodes CASSASGGVLQETQYF.

The CDR3 DNA reads as TGTGCCACGCGGGCCCCTAGCACAGATACGCAGTATTTT. Translation: CATRAPSTDTQYF. The chain has TRBV19 and TRBJ2-3, with D perhaps TRBD2 (5 bases). Germline CDR1 LNHDA, CDR2 SQIVND (reference sequence). This CDR3 spans 13 amino acids. V was clipped by 10 bases and J by 0 bases, with 11 bases between them.

The DNA of the CDR3 is TGTGCCAGCAGCTGGGAGGGAGGGTCACTTATCTCCTACGAGCAGTACTTC. Its translation: CASSWEGGSLISYEQYF. This chain links TRBV7-9 with TRBJ2-5; 7 bases line up with TRBD2. Judging by the DNA end, TRBJ2-7 fits better; the J call may be wrong. Germline CDR1 SEHNR, CDR2 FQNEAQ (reference sequence). This CDR3 region has 17 residues.

The chain carries TRBV5-1 and TRBJ1-3; 9 bases line up with TRBD1. This CDR3 comprises 16 residues. Trimming removed 3 bases from V and 3 bases from J; junction bases left unmatched: 7. CDR1 and CDR2 from the germline V gene are SGHRS and YFSETQ. The CDR3 loop reads CASSWEQGARGNTIYF. The CDR3 region has the DNA TGCGCCAGCAGCTGGGAACAGGGGGCTCGTGGAAACACCATATATTTT.

The V and J genes are TRBV6-5 and TRBJ2-7; 7 bases agree with TRBD2. This CDR3 has 14 residues. The V gene's germline CDR1 is MNHEY and CDR2 SVGAGI. Trimming took 2 bases from V and 4 from J; bases not matched to a gene: 5. In DNA, the CDR3 is TGTGCCAGCAGTTACGCGGGAGTGTTTTACGAGCAGTACTTC. It encodes CASSYAGVFYEQYF.

V gene TRBV10-3 combines with J gene TRBJ2-3, with TRBD2 matching 7 bases. The CDR3 runs 13 residues. J was trimmed by 6 bases and V by 10 bases; bases with no gene match: 10. CDR1 is ENHRY and CDR2 is SYGVKD in the germline V gene. The CDR3 DNA reads TGTGCCACCCGTCCGGGAGGAGAGGATACGCAGTATTTT. It encodes CATRPGGEDTQYF.

This clone has only a few counts. The chain employs TRBV7-8 and TRBJ2-2, with 12 bases lining up with TRBD2. J was trimmed by 2 bases and V by 1 base; bases with no gene match: 5. Germline CDR1 SGHVS, CDR2 FQNEAQ. The CDR3 sequence is 18 residues long. The CDR3 DNA reads TGTGCCAGCAGCTTAGTAGCTAGCGGGAGGGCAAACACCGGGGAGCTGTTTTTT. Translating it yields CASSLVASGRANTGELFF.

The V call is TRBV15, the J call TRBJ1-5; no definite D call. Germline-derived CDR1 and CDR2 are LNHNV and YYDKDF (reference sequence). The CDR3 contains 16 residues. Trimming shortened V by 5 bases and J by 2 bases, and 16 bases separated the two germline ends. CDR3 residues: CATSFRIPQGNQPQHF. DNA for the CDR3: TGTGCCACCAGCTTCCGGATACCCCAGGGCAATCAGCCCCAGCATTTT. Filled out from reference TRBV15 and TRBJ1-5, the complete variable domain reads DAMVIQNPRYQVTQFGKPVTLSCSQTLNHNVMYWYQQKSSQAPKLLFHYYDKDFNNEADTPDNFQSRRPNTSFCFLDIRSPGLGDTAMYLCATSFRIPQGNQPQHFGDGTRLSIL.

The rearrangement uses TRBV7-2 and TRBJ2-7; 14 bases are shared with TRBD2. CDR3 length: 18 amino acids. Germline CDR1 SGHTA, CDR2 FQGNSA. Germline trimming cut 3 bases from V and 1 base from J; bases unmatched to any gene: 8. Here the CDR3 DNA reads TGTGCCAGCAGCTTCGATGGGACTAGCGGGAGTAGGTCCTACGAGCAGTACTTC. Amino acid sequence: CASSFDGTSGSRSYEQYF.

The chain couples TRBV15 to TRBJ2-7, with TRBD1 as a possible D gene (6 bases). The CDR3 runs 16 residues. CDR1 and CDR2 (germline): LNHNV, YYDKDF (reference sequence). The V and J ends lost 5 bases and 0 bases respectively, with 17 bases between them. Here the CDR3 reads CATSGGGGLSSYEQYF. CDR3 DNA: TGTGCCACCAGCGGGGGTGGGGGCCTGAGCTCCTACGAGCAGTACTTC.

This clone has a handful of counts. The chain uses TRBV7-2 and TRBJ2-7, with D possibly TRBD1 on 5 matching bases. V lost 5 bases to trimming and J lost 7 bases, with 9 bases between them. The CDR3 is made up of 11 amino acids. Looked up from germline, CDR1 is SGHTA and CDR2 is FQGNSA. The CDR3 spells CASSPDREQYF. The DNA of the CDR3 is TGTGCCAGCAGCCCTGACAGAGAGCAGTACTTC.

The chain recombines TRBV11-2 with TRBJ2-7; perhaps TRBD2 as D (7 bases). The CDR3 extends over 15 amino acids. Trimming left V 6 bases short and J 3 bases short, with 18 bases between. Per germline, CDR1 SGHAT and CDR2 FQNNGV. CDR3: CASRGGAGAYYEQYF. In DNA form, the CDR3 reads TGTGCCAGCAGGGGGGGGGCAGGGGCCTACTACGAGCAGTACTTC.

The J gene is TRBJ2-2, the V gene TRBV5-1; 8 positions agree with TRBD2. This CDR3 contains 15 residues. V was pared by 5 bases and J by 4 bases, with 7 bases of the junction left unmatched. CDR1 SGHRS and CDR2 YFSETQ come from the germline V gene. The CDR3 DNA follows: TGCGCCAGCAGTTATAGCGGGATAGGCACCGGGGAGCTGTTTTTT. Translation gives CASSYSGIGTGELFF. Drawing the rest from reference TRBV5-1 and TRBJ2-2, the complete variable domain is KAGVTQTPRYLIKTRGQQVTLSCSPISGHRSVSWYQQTPGQGLQFLFEYFSETQRNKGNFPGRFSGRQFSNSRSEMNVSTLELGDSALYLCASSYSGIGTGELFFGEGSRLTVL.

This chain uses TRBV6-6 with TRBJ2-7; 10 bases are a match to TRBD2. V trimming: 0 bases; J trimming: 4 bases; junction bases outside the gene matches: 3. The V gene's germline CDR1 is MNHNY and CDR2 SVGAGI (reference sequence). The CDR3 has 15 residues. Written as DNA, the CDR3 is TGTGCCAGCAGTTACTCGTCTAGCGGGAGTTACGAGCAGTACTTC. Encoded protein: CASSYSSSGSYEQYF.

The V call is TRBV11-2, the J call TRBJ2-7; weak D call: TRBD2 (6 bases). Germline CDR1 and CDR2: SGHAT and FQNNGV. The CDR3 length is 17 residues. Deletions cut 1 base from V and 0 bases from J, with 16 bases between. CDR3 amino acids: CASSLGFGGLASYEQYF. CDR3 nucleotides: TGTGCCAGCAGCTTAGGCTTCGGGGGACTTGCCTCCTACGAGCAGTACTTC.

The CDR3 reads CASSPEWQTGGETQYF. CDR3 nucleotides: TGCGCCAGCAGCCCCGAATGGCAGACAGGGGGAGAGACCCAGTACTTC. The V call is TRBV4-3, the J call TRBJ2-5; TRBD1 aligns across 9 bases. Germline CDR1 is LGHNA and CDR2 is YSLEER. The CDR3 has 16 residues. V shed 4 bases, J shed 4 bases, and the junction held 10 bases outside the gene matches.

This clone showed up just a few times. The V call is TRBV5-1, the J call TRBJ1-4; TRBD1 matches at 7 bases. This CDR3 is 14 amino acids long. V was clipped by 4 bases and J by 7 bases; unmatched bases: 7. CDR1 is SGHRS and CDR2 is YFSETQ in the germline V gene. CDR3: CASSVRGAGEKLFF. The CDR3 bases are TGCGCCAGCAGCGTCAGGGGGGCTGGTGAAAAACTGTTTTTT.

The V gene is TRBV2, the J gene TRBJ1-6, with D maybe TRBD1 (5 bases). Trimming took off 7 bases at V and 10 bases at J, with 11 bases between the two ends. Per the germline V gene, CDR1 is SNHLY and CDR2 is FYNNEI. This CDR3 comprises 12 residues. The DNA for the CDR3 is TGTGCCAGCAACGGGGGATACTCACCCCTCCACTTT. This encodes CASNGGYSPLHF.